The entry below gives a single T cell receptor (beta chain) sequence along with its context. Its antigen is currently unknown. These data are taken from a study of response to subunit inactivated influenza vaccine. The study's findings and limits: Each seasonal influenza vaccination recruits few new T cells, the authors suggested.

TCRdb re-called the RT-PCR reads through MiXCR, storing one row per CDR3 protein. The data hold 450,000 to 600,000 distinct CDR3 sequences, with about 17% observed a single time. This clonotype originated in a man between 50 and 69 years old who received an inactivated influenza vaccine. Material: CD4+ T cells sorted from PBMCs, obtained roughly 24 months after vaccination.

CDR3 in amino acids: CASTVTGTGLYEQYF. DNA of the CDR3: TGCGCCAGCACCGTGACCGGGACAGGGTTGTACGAGCAGTACTTC. This chain uses TRBV5-1 with TRBJ2-7; 9 bases are a match to TRBD1. This CDR3 comprises 15 residues. Germline V gene sequence: CDR1 SGHRS, CDR2 YFSETQ. With V trimmed by 6 bases and J by 4 bases, 11 bases remained unmatched.